Included here is one T cell receptor beta chain sequence, with context. The assay was immunoSEQ multiplex PCR, and TCRdb's table has in-frame clones only and misses some. The table has around 400,000 clones, approximately 91% seen once. The CDR3 loop spans 17 amino acids. Germline trimming cut 4 bases from V and 1 base from J; bases unmatched to any gene: 10. Germline V gene data show CDR1 as LGHDT and CDR2 as YNNKEL (reference sequence). This sample is drawn from a study of Ad26.COV2.S vaccination and SARS-CoV-2 variants. For the study at large: Intramuscular Ad26.COV2.S at 5x10^10 or 1x10^11 viral particles.

The treatment is: some 20 received Ad26.COV2.S at low or high dose, single or two shots; about 5 received placebo; per-sample allocation not given. It was on day 63 after the first vaccine or placebo injection that samples were taken. An Ad26 vector that expressed Wuhan-strain SARS-CoV-2 spike constituted the vaccine. The sequencing here drew on peripheral blood, taken in a trial of Ad26.COV2.S vaccine versus placebo. The source of this sequence is a person between 18 and 59 years old who received the Ad26.COV2.S COVID-19 vaccine or a placebo. The V gene is TRBV3-1 (or the pseudogene TRBV3-2), the J gene TRBJ2-1, with 7 positions matching TRBD1. This CDR3 is CASSRGDRVWSYNEQFF. In DNA, the CDR3 is TGTGCCAGCAGCCGGGGAGACAGGGTATGGTCCTACAATGAGCAGTTCTTC.